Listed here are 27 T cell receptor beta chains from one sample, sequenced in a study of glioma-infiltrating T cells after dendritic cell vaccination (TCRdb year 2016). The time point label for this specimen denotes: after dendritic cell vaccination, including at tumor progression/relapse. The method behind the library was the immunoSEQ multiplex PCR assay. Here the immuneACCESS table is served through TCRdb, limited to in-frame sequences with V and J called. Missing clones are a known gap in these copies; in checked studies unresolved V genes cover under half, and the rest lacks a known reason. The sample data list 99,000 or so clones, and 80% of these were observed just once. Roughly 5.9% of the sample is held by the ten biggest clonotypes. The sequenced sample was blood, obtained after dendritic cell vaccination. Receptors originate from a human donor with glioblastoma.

The CDR3 reads CASSDRGRRADTQYF. CDR3 in DNA: TGTGCCAGCAGTGATAGGGGGAGAAGGGCAGATACGCAGTATTTT. This rearrangement joins TRBV6-1 to TRBJ2-3; TRBD1 is a possible D gene (6 bases). Trimming shortened V by 3 bases and J by 4 bases, and 14 bases separated the two germline ends. CDR1 is MNHNS and CDR2 is SASEGT in the germline V gene. There are 15 residues in the CDR3.

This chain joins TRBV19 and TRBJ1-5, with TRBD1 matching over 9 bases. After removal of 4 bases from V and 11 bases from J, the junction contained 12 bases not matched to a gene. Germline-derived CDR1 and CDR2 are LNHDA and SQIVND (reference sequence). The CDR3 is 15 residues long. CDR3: CASSTPGTGKTAQHF. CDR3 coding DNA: TGTGCCAGTAGTACCCCCGGGACAGGGAAAACAGCCCAGCATTTT.

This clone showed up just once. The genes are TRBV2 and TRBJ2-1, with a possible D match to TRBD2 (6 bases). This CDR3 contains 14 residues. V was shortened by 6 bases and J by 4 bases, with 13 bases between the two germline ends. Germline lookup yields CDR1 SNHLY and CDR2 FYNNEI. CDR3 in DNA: TGTGCCAGCAGAGGTAGCGGATATTACAATGAGCAGTTCTTC. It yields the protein CASRGSGYYNEQFF.

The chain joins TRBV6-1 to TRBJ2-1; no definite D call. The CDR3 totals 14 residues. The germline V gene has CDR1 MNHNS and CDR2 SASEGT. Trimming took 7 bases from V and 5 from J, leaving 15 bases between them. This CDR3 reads CASTIDLPDNEQFF. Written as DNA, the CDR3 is TGTGCCAGCACCATCGATCTACCGGACAATGAGCAGTTCTTC.

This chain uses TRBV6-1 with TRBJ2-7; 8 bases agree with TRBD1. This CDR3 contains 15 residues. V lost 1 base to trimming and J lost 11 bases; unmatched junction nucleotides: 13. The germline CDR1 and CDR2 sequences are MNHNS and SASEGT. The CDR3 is CASSEEGTGGRMKYF. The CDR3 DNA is TGTGCCAGCAGTGAAGAGGGGACAGGTGGAAGGATGAAGTACTTC.

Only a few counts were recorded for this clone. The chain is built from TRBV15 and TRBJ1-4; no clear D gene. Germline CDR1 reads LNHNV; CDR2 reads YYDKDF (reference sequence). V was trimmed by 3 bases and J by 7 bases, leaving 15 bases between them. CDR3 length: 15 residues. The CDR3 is CATSSEGGTGEKLFF. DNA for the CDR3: TGTGCCACCAGCAGTGAAGGTGGAACGGGTGAAAAACTGTTTTTT.

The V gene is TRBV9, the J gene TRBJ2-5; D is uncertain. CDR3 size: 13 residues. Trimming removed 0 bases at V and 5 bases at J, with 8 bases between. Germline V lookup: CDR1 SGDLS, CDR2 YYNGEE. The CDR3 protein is CASSVAPSETQYF. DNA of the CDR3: TGTGCCAGCAGCGTAGCTCCCTCCGAGACCCAGTACTTC. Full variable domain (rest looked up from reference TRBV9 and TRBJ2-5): DSGVTQTPKHLITATGQRVTLRCSPRSGDLSVYWYQQSLDQGLQFLIQYYNGEERAKGNILERFSAQQFPDLHSELNLSSLELGDSALYFCASSVAPSETQYFGPGTRLLVL.

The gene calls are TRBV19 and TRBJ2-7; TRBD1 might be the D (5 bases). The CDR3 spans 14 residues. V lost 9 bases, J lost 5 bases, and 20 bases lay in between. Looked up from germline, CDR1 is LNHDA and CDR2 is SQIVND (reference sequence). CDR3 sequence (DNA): TGTGCCAGCTCAAAAGGGGCAGGGCCAAACGAGCAGTACTTC. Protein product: CASSKGAGPNEQYF.

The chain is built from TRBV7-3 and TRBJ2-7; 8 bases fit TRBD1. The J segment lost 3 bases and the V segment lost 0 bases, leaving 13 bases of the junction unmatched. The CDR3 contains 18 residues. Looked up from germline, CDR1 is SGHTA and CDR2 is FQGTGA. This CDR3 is CASSLTGSPGGAGYEQYF. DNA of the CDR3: TGTGCCAGCAGCTTAACGGGTTCCCCAGGGGGCGCAGGCTACGAGCAGTACTTC.

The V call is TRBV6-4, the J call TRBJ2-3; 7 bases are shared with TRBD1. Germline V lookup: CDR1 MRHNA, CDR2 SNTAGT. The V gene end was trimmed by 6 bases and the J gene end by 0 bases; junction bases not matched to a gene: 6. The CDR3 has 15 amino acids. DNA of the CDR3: TGTGCCAGCAGCGGACAGGCAGGTAGCACAGATACGCAGTATTTT. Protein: CASSGQAGSTDTQYF.

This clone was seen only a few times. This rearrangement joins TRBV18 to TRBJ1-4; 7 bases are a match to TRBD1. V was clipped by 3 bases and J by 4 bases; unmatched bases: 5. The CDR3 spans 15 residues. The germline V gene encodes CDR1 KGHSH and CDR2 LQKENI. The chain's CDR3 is CASSPTGARNEKLFF. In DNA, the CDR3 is TGTGCCAGCTCACCCACAGGGGCCCGTAATGAAAAACTGTTTTTT.

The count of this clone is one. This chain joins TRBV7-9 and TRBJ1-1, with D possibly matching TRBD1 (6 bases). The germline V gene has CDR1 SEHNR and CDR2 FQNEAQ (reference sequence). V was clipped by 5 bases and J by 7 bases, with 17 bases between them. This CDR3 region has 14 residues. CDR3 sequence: CASSLEQGILEAFF. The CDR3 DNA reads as TGTGCCAGCAGCCTGGAGCAGGGGATTCTTGAAGCTTTCTTT.

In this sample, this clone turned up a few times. In DNA, the CDR3 is TGTGCCAGCAGCTTTGGTATGGAGAGCACAGATACGCAGTATTTT. Residues: CASSFGMESTDTQYF. The chain uses TRBV11-2 and TRBJ2-3; no clear D gene. The CDR3 extends over 15 amino acids. Germline CDR1 SGHAT, CDR2 FQNNGV. V was pared by 3 bases and J by 0 bases, with 10 bases between.

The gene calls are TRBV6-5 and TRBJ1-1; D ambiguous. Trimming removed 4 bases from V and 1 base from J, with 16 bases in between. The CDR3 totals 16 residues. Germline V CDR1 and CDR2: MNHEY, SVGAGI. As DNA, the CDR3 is TGTGCCAGCAGTTCCCAGAGCCGACTGCAGAACACTGAAGCTTTCTTT. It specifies CASSSQSRLQNTEAFF.

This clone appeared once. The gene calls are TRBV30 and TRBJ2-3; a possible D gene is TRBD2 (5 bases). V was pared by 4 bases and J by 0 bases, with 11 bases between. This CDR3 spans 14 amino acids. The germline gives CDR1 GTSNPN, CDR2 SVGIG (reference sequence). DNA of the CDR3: TGTGCCTGGACTCGGGGTATGAGCACAGATACGCAGTATTTT. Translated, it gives CAWTRGMSTDTQYF. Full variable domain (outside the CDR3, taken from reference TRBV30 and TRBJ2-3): SQTIHQWPATLVQPVGSPLSLECTVEGTSNPNLYWYRQAAGRGLQLLFYSVGIGQISSEVPQNLSASRPQDRQFILSSKKLLLSDSGFYLCAWTRGMSTDTQYFGPGTRLTVL.

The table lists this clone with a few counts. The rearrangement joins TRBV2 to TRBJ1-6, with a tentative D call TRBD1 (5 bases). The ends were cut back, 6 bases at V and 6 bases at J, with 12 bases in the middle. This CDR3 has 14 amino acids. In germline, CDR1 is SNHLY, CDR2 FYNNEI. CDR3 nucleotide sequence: TGTGCCAGCAGGGCGGAGCAGGGTAATTCACCCCTCCACTTT. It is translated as CASRAEQGNSPLHF.

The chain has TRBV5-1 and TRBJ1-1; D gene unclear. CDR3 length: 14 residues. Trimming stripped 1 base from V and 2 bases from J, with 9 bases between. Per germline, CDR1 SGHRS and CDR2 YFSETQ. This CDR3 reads CASSLQTDNTEAFF. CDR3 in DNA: TGCGCCAGCAGCTTGCAAACAGACAACACTGAAGCTTTCTTT.

As DNA, the CDR3 is TGTGCCAGCATGGGGGCCCCAGTAGTCGAGCAGTACTTC. Amino acids: CASMGAPVVEQYF. The chain joins TRBV28 to TRBJ2-7; D is possibly TRBD1 (6 bases). V was pared by 7 bases and J by 6 bases, with 16 bases between. The CDR3 has 13 residues. The V gene's germline CDR1 is MDHEN and CDR2 SYDVKM.

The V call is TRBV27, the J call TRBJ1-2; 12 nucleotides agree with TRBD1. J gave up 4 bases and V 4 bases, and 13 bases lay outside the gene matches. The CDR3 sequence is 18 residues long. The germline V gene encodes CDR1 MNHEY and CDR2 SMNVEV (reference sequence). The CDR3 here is CASSSLSGTGGFGYGYTF. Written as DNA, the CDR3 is TGTGCCAGCAGTTCGCTCTCCGGGACAGGGGGCTTCGGCTATGGCTACACCTTC.

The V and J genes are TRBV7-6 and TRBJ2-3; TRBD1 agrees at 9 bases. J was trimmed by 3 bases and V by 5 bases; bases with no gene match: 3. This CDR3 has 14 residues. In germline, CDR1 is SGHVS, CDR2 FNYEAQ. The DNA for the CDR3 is TGTGCCAGCAGCCTGACAGGGGGGACAGATACGCAGTATTTT. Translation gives CASSLTGGTDTQYF.

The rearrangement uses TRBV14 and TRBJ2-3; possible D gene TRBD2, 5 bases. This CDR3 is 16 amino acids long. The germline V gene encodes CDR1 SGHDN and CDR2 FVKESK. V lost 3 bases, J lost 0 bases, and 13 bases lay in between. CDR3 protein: CASSHHRDTSTDTQYF. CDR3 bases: TGTGCCAGCAGCCATCACCGGGATACCAGCACAGATACGCAGTATTTT.

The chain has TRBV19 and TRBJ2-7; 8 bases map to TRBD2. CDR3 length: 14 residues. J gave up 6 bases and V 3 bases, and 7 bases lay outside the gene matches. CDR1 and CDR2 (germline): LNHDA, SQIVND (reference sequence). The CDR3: CASSISAGGGEQYF. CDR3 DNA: TGTGCCAGTAGTATCTCGGCGGGAGGTGGCGAGCAGTACTTC. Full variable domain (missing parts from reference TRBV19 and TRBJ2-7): DGGITQSPKYLFRKEGQNVTLSCEQNLNHDAMYWYRQDPGQGLRLIYYSQIVNDFQKGDIAEGYSVSREKKESFPLTVTSAQKNPTAFYLCASSISAGGGEQYFGPGTRLTVT.

The CDR3 reads CASSLVGQGDSGYTF. The CDR3 DNA is TGTGCCAGCAGCTTAGTGGGACAGGGGGACTCTGGCTACACCTTC. The rearrangement links TRBV7-3 to TRBJ1-2; 11 nucleotides align to TRBD1. Germline lookup yields CDR1 SGHTA and CDR2 FQGTGA. The J segment lost 7 bases and the V segment lost 2 bases, leaving 6 bases of the junction unmatched. The CDR3 runs to 15 residues.

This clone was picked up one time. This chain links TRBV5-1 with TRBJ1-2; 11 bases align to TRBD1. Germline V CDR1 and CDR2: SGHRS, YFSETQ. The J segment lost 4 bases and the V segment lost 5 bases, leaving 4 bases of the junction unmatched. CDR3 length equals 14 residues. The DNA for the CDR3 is TGCGCCAGCAGTTCTGGACAGGGGGCCTATGGCTACACCTTC. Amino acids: CASSSGQGAYGYTF.

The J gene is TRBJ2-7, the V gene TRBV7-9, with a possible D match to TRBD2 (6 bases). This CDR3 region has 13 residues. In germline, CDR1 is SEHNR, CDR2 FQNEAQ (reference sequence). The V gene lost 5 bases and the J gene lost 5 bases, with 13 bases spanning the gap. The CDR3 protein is CASSLAGYDEQYF. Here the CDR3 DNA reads TGTGCCAGCAGCCTCGCGGGGTACGACGAGCAGTACTTC.

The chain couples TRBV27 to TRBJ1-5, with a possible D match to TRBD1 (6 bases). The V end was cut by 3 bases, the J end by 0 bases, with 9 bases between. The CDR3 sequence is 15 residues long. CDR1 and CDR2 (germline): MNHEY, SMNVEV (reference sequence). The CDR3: CASSFGTNSNQPQHF. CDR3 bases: TGTGCCAGCAGTTTCGGGACAAATAGCAATCAGCCCCAGCATTTT.

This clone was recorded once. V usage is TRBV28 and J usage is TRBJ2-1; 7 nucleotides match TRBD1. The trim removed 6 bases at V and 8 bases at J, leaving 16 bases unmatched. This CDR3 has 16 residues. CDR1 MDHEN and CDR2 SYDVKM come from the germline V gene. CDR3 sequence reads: CASRYRQGKSGDEQFF. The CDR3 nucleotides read TGTGCCAGCAGATACCGACAGGGCAAGTCCGGGGATGAGCAGTTCTTC.